The 25 T cell receptor beta chains below were found in one sample sequenced in a study of shared clonotypes between healthy human individuals. Method: immunoSEQ multiplex PCR; TCRdb's copy keeps in-frame clones and lacks some. The table records about 79,000 clones, under 65% of them present only once. Sequencing used memory CD8+ T cells sorted from blood. Subset: CD45RO+ cells pooled with CCR7-negative TemRA cells. All receptors come from a man aged 25 to 45 in good health.

This clone was recorded at least ten times. V usage is TRBV4-3 and J usage is TRBJ2-1; maybe TRBD2 (5 bases). Between the trimmed V and J ends, which lost 0 bases and 5 bases, there was a span of 14 bases. The CDR3 length is 16 residues. Germline V gives CDR1 LGHNA, CDR2 YSLEER. The CDR3 DNA follows: TGCGCCAGCAGCCAAGAGACAAGCGGTACACACAATGAGCAGTTCTTC. Translation gives CASSQETSGTHNEQFF.

This clone was seen only a few times. The chain is built from TRBV5-1 and TRBJ2-7, with D possibly being TRBD1 or TRBD2 (5 bases each). This CDR3 region has 14 residues. V lost 0 bases to trimming and J lost 3 bases, with 10 bases between them. Germline lookup yields CDR1 SGHRS and CDR2 YFSETQ. The CDR3 DNA reads TGCGCCAGCAGCTTGGCCGGGACGATCTACGAGCAGTACTTC. Amino acids: CASSLAGTIYEQYF.

The sample holds a few counts of this clone. The chain links TRBV7-2 to TRBJ2-7; 8 bases line up with TRBD1. Germline V gives CDR1 SGHTA, CDR2 FQGNSA. Losses at the gene ends were 0 bases for V and 4 bases for J; bases not matched to a gene: 5. This CDR3 comprises 15 residues. This chain's CDR3 is CASSLAQGAVYEQYF. The DNA of the CDR3 is TGTGCCAGCAGCTTAGCCCAGGGGGCTGTGTACGAGCAGTACTTC. Drawing the rest from reference TRBV7-2 and TRBJ2-7, the complete variable domain is GAGVSQSPSNKVTEKGKDVELRCDPISGHTALYWYRQSLGQGLEFLIYFQGNSAPDKSGLPSDRFSAERTGGSVSTLTIQRTQQEDSAVYLCASSLAQGAVYEQYFGPGTRLTVT.

The chain links TRBV2 to TRBJ1-2; a possible D gene is TRBD1 (6 bases). The ends were cut back, 1 base at V and 4 bases at J, with 13 bases in the middle. CDR3 length: 15 amino acids. CDR1 is SNHLY, CDR2 FYNNEI, per germline. CDR3 loop: CASSEGTTGLYGYTF. CDR3 nucleotide sequence: TGTGCCAGCAGTGAAGGAACTACAGGGCTCTATGGCTACACCTTC.

The genes are TRBV6-5 and TRBJ2-7; 8 nucleotides agree with TRBD2. This CDR3 has 12 residues. J was trimmed by 4 bases and V by 10 bases; bases with no gene match: 6. The V gene's germline CDR1 is MNHEY and CDR2 SVGAGI. CDR3 loop: CAIRTSSYEQYF. In nucleotides, the CDR3 is TGTGCCATACGGACTAGCAGTTACGAGCAGTACTTC.

Only one count was recorded for this clone. The chain is built from TRBV5-1 and TRBJ1-5, with TRBD1 as a possible D gene (6 bases). Per the germline V gene, CDR1 is SGHRS and CDR2 is YFSETQ. The CDR3 runs 15 residues. The ends were cut back, 0 bases at V and 2 bases at J, with 9 bases in the middle. The CDR3 sequence is CASSLGAGGNQPQHF. CDR3 bases: TGCGCCAGCAGCTTGGGGGCAGGGGGCAATCAGCCCCAGCATTTT.

A few counts support this clone. A far more abundant clone sits one base away, making this likely a read error. Other DNA sequences in the same sample also yield this CDR3. The CDR3 region is CASSLFYEQYF. CDR3 bases: TGTGCCAGCAGTTTATTTTACGAGCAGTACTTC. The chain joins TRBV28 to TRBJ2-7; D unclear. CDR3 length: 11 residues. Germline assignment: CDR1 MDHEN and CDR2 SYDVKM. Trimming cost V 1 base and J 4 bases, with 2 bases left between them.

This chain uses TRBV27 with TRBJ1-4, with D uncertain. The germline V gene has CDR1 MNHEY and CDR2 SMNVEV (reference sequence). Trimming left V 2 bases short and J 8 bases short, with 6 bases between. CDR3 size: 12 residues. CDR3 loop: CASSLLGEKLFF. The CDR3 region has the DNA TGTGCCAGCAGTTTACTAGGGGAAAAACTGTTTTTT.

The rearrangement links TRBV4-3 to TRBJ2-3, with 8 positions matching TRBD2. CDR1 LGHNA and CDR2 YSLEER come from the germline V gene. V shed 0 bases and J 3 bases; nucleotides not matched to a gene: 5. There are 16 residues in the CDR3. This chain's CDR3 is CASSQDSSGSTDTQYF. The CDR3 nucleotides are TGCGCCAGCAGCCAAGATTCGAGCGGGAGTACAGATACGCAGTATTTT.

This clone was seen a few times. The chain combines TRBV25-1 with TRBJ2-7; 10 bases are shared with TRBD2. V trimming: 5 bases; J trimming: 1 base; junction bases outside the gene matches: 5. CDR3 size: 15 residues. Germline values: CDR1 MGHDK, CDR2 SYGVNS. Written as DNA, the CDR3 is TGTGCCAGCAGTACCGGGACTAGCGAATCCTACGAGCAGTACTTC. It translates to CASSTGTSESYEQYF.

The table lists this clone with many counts. In DNA form, the CDR3 reads TGTGCCAGCAGTCAACACTACGAGCAGTACTTC. Residues: CASSQHYEQYF. The rearrangement joins TRBV28 to TRBJ2-7; the D is unclear. Per the germline V gene, CDR1 is MDHEN and CDR2 is SYDVKM. The ends were cut back, 5 bases at V and 3 bases at J, with 5 bases in the middle. The CDR3 has 11 amino acids.

The chain links TRBV16 to TRBJ2-5, with 8 bases fitting TRBD1. After removal of 0 bases from V and 5 bases from J, the junction contained 17 bases not matched to a gene. The CDR3 length is 19 residues. Germline V lookup: CDR1 KGHSY, CDR2 FQNENV. The CDR3 region is CASSQSGPQGVAMWETQYF. The CDR3, as DNA: TGTGCCAGCAGCCAATCCGGTCCACAGGGGGTGGCGATGTGGGAGACCCAGTACTTC.

As for this clone: Other DNA sequences within the sample encode an identical CDR3. The rearrangement uses TRBV2 and TRBJ2-6; the D gene could be TRBD1 or TRBD2 (5 bases each). CDR1 is SNHLY and CDR2 is FYNNEI in the germline V gene. The CDR3 covers 13 residues. V was clipped by 9 bases and J by 1 base, with 7 bases between them. The CDR3 nucleotides read TGTGCCAGGAGGGGATCTGGGGCCAACGTCCTGACTTTC. It translates to CARRGSGANVLTF.

The chain joins TRBV25-1 to TRBJ2-6; tentative D call: TRBD2 (6 bases). The CDR3 has 18 amino acids. Trimming removed 5 bases at V and 0 bases at J, with 17 bases between. Germline lookup yields CDR1 MGHDK and CDR2 SYGVNS. CDR3 sequence (DNA): TGTGCCAGCAGTAATACCAGCGGGCCAAGCTCTGGGGCCAACGTCCTGACTTTC. Translation: CASSNTSGPSSGANVLTF.

This clone was recorded once. The chain couples TRBV7-2 to TRBJ1-1; TRBD1 aligns across 8 bases. V lost 5 bases, J lost 3 bases, and 5 bases stayed unmatched. Germline CDR1 SGHTA, CDR2 FQGNSA. The CDR3 totals 14 residues. This CDR3 is CASSVVTGDTEAFF. In DNA, the CDR3 is TGTGCCAGCAGCGTCGTGACAGGGGACACTGAAGCTTTCTTT.

This chain links TRBV27 with TRBJ2-7, with D perhaps TRBD2 (6 bases). The CDR3 loop spans 15 amino acids. Trimming shortened V by 8 bases and J by 0 bases, and 17 bases separated the two germline ends. Per the germline V gene, CDR1 is MNHEY and CDR2 is SMNVEV (reference sequence). Written as DNA, the CDR3 is TGTGCCAGCCTTTTAGGTCGGGGGTCCTCCTACGAGCAGTACTTC. Translating gives CASLLGRGSSYEQYF.

The chain is built from TRBV6-4 and TRBJ2-3, with TRBD2 matching over 8 bases. With V trimmed by 5 bases and J by 0 bases, 4 bases remained unmatched. The CDR3 contains 15 residues. Germline assignment: CDR1 MRHNA and CDR2 SNTAGT. DNA for the CDR3: TGTGCCAGCAGTAGCGGGAGAGATAGCACAGATACGCAGTATTTT. Translating it yields CASSSGRDSTDTQYF.

The chain joins TRBV5-4 to TRBJ2-7; 7 nucleotides match TRBD1. The CDR3 covers 13 residues. The J segment lost 2 bases and the V segment lost 4 bases, leaving 3 bases of the junction unmatched. The V gene's germline CDR1 is SGHNT and CDR2 YYREEE (reference sequence). CDR3 sequence (DNA): TGTGCCAGCAGCAAGGGACAGACCTACGAGCAGTACTTC. Residues: CASSKGQTYEQYF.

This clone was found many times. The V and J genes are TRBV7-2 and TRBJ2-5; 7 positions match TRBD2. Germline loops: CDR1 SGHTA, CDR2 FQGNSA. The CDR3 totals 15 residues. V shed 3 bases and J 0 bases; nucleotides not matched to a gene: 4. The DNA for the CDR3 is TGTGCCAGCAGCTTCTGGGGGGGACACCAAGAGACCCAGTACTTC. This sequence encodes CASSFWGGHQETQYF.

The chain combines TRBV5-4 with TRBJ2-7; TRBD2 matches 10 bases. Germline CDR1 and CDR2: SGHNT and YYREEE (reference sequence). The CDR3 length is 16 residues. V lost 0 bases, J lost 6 bases, and 9 bases stayed unmatched. This CDR3 is CASSLESGRALGEQYF. The DNA of the CDR3 is TGTGCCAGCAGCTTGGAAAGCGGGAGGGCCCTGGGCGAGCAGTACTTC.

This chain joins TRBV7-9 and TRBJ1-2; D call uncertain. Germline CDR1 SEHNR, CDR2 FQNEAQ (reference sequence). The CDR3 is 15 amino acids. Between the trimmed V and J ends, which lost 5 bases and 4 bases, there was a span of 17 bases. In DNA, the CDR3 is TGTGCCAGCAGCCTAGGGCCAGTGAACCCCTATGGCTACACCTTC. It encodes CASSLGPVNPYGYTF. Supplemented by reference TRBV7-9 and TRBJ1-2, the full variable domain reads DTGVSQNPRHKITKRGQNVTFRCDPISEHNRLYWYRQTLGQGPEFLTYFQNEAQLEKSRLLSDRFSAERPKGSFSTLEIQRTEQGDSAMYLCASSLGPVNPYGYTFGSGTRLTVV.

The chain joins TRBV11-3 to TRBJ1-1; D gene uncertain. With 1 base removed from V and 0 bases from J, the gap between germline ends came to 6 bases. The CDR3 has 14 amino acids. Looked up from germline, CDR1 is SGHNT and CDR2 is YENEEA. The CDR3 DNA follows: TGTGCCAGCAGCTTAGGGGGTTTGAACACTGAAGCTTTCTTT. Translating it yields CASSLGGLNTEAFF. Supplemented by reference TRBV11-3 and TRBJ1-1, the full variable domain reads EAGVVQSPRYKIIEKKQPVAFWCNPISGHNTLYWYLQNLGQGPELLIRYENEEAVDDSQLPKDRFSAERLKGVDSTLKIQPAELGDSAVYLCASSLGGLNTEAFFGQGTRLTVV.

The V call is TRBV27, the J call TRBJ2-7; 11 bases align to TRBD2. Germline lookup yields CDR1 MNHEY and CDR2 SMNVEV (reference sequence). This CDR3 contains 16 residues. Trimming cost V 7 bases and J 2 bases; bases outside gene matches: 10. Here the CDR3 reads CASKSSGRLAAYEQYF. For the CDR3, the DNA is TGTGCCAGCAAGTCTAGCGGGAGGCTCGCCGCCTACGAGCAGTACTTC.

This clone was observed a few times. This chain uses TRBV13 with TRBJ2-3, with D unclear. The CDR3 runs to 15 residues. Germline V gene sequence: CDR1 PRHDT, CDR2 FYEKMQ (reference sequence). V gave up 3 bases and J gave up 6 bases, with 16 bases separating them. For the CDR3, the DNA is TGTGCCAGCAGCTTCCGCGACCGTCCCGCTGATACGCAGTATTTT. Residues: CASSFRDRPADTQYF.

The chain combines TRBV19 with TRBJ1-2, with 7 bases fitting TRBD1. The CDR3 extends over 12 amino acids. CDR1 LNHDA and CDR2 SQIVND come from the germline V gene (reference sequence). V dropped 6 bases and J dropped 8; count of bases not matched to a gene: 6. CDR3 sequence reads: CASRQGMEGYTF. The CDR3 DNA reads as TGTGCCAGTAGACAGGGGATGGAAGGCTACACCTTC.